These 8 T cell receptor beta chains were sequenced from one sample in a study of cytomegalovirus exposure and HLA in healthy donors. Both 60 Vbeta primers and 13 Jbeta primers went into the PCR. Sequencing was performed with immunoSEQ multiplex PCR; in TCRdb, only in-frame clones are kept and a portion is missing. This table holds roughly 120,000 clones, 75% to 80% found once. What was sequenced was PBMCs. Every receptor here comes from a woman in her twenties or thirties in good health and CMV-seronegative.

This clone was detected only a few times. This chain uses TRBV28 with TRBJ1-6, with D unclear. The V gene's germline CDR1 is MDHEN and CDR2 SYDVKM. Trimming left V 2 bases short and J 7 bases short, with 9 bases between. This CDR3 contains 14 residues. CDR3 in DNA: TGTGCCAGCAGTTTACTTGTCCCGAATTCACCCCTCCACTTT. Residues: CASSLLVPNSPLHF.

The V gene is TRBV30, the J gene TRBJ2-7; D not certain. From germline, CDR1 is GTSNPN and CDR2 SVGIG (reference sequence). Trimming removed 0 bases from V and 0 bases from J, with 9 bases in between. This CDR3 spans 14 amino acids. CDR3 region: CAWSVRYSSYEQYF. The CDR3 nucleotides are TGTGCCTGGAGTGTACGTTACAGCTCCTACGAGCAGTACTTC.

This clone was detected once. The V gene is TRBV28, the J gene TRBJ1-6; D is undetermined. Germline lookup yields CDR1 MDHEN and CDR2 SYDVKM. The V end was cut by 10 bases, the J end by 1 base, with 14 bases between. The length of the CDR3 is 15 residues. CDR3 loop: CATRERGSYNSPLHF. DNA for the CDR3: TGTGCCACACGGGAGCGGGGTTCCTATAATTCACCCCTCCACTTT.

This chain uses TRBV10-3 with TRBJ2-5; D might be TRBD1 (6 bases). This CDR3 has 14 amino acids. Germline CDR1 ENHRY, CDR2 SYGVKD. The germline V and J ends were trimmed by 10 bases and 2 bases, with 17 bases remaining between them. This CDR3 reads CATGDTSGQETQYF. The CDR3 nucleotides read TGTGCCACCGGGGACACCTCAGGACAAGAGACCCAGTACTTC.

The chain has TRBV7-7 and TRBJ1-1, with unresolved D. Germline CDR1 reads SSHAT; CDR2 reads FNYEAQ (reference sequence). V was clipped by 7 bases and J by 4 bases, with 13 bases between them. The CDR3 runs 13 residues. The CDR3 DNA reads TGTGCCAGCACCCCGTTGAGGTTCACTGAAGCTTTCTTT. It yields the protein CASTPLRFTEAFF.

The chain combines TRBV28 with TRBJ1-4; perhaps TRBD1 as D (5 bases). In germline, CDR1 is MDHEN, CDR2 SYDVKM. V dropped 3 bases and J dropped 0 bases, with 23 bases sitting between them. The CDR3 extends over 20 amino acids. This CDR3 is CASSFGPRSLGPATNEKLFF. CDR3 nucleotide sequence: TGTGCCAGCAGTTTCGGTCCTCGCTCACTGGGGCCTGCAACTAATGAAAAACTGTTTTTT.

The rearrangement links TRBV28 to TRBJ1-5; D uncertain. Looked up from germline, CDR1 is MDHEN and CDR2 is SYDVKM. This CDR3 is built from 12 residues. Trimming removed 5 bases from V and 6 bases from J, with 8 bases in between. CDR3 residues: CASSTLLQPQHF. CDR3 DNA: TGTGCCAGCAGTACACTACTTCAGCCCCAGCATTTT.

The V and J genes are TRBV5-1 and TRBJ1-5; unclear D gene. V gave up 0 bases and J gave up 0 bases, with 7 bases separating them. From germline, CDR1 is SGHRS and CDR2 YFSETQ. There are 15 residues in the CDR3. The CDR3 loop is CASSLGQSSNQPQHF. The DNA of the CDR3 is TGCGCCAGCAGCTTGGGCCAGTCTAGCAATCAGCCCCAGCATTTT.